Below, 7 T cell receptor beta chains from the same sample are listed, as sequenced in a study of identical twins. TCRdb recomputed calls from the 5' RACE reads with MiXCR, one row per CDR3 protein. The sample has just over 450,000 distinct CDR3 sequences; 14% are singletons. The same specimen was also included in a second study, on yellow fever vaccine responses in identical twins.

What was sequenced was CD4+ T cells sorted from blood. The source of these receptors is a woman aged 18-29 years in good health.

This clonotype has a handful of counts. V and J are TRBV2 and TRBJ1-1; the D gene is possibly TRBD1 (5 bases). This CDR3 region has 14 residues. V lost 4 bases to trimming and J lost 4 bases, with 13 bases between them. Germline CDR1 SNHLY, CDR2 FYNNEI. CDR3 sequence reads: CASSVGGAPTEAFF. CDR3 DNA sequence: TGTGCCAGCAGTGTCGGAGGGGCACCCACTGAAGCTTTCTTT.

The chain's CDR3 is CASSLAGEYYEQYF. CDR3 nucleotides: TGTGCCAGCAGCCTAGCGGGAGAATACTACGAGCAGTACTTC. This sequence joins TRBV12-3 or TRBV12-4 and TRBJ2-7; TRBD2 aligns across 10 bases. This CDR3 has 14 amino acids. V shed 6 bases, J shed 3 bases, and the junction held 5 bases outside the gene matches.

Many counts were recorded for this clonotype. The chain couples TRBV7-9 to TRBJ1-2; D gene uncertain. This CDR3 is built from 15 residues. Looked up from germline, CDR1 is SEHNR and CDR2 is FQNEAQ (reference sequence). V lost 1 base and J 4 bases, leaving 13 bases between the germline ends. The CDR3 region has the DNA TGTGCCAGCAGCTTAGGCGGCAGCCCCTCCTATGGCTACACCTTC. Amino acid sequence: CASSLGGSPSYGYTF.

The rearrangement uses TRBV5-1 and TRBJ2-7, with 11 nucleotides matching TRBD2. Germline CDR1 SGHRS, CDR2 YFSETQ. V was pared by 4 bases and J by 2 bases, with 8 bases of the junction left unmatched. The CDR3 length is 16 residues. CDR3: CASSGAGTSGPYEQYF. The CDR3 DNA reads TGCGCCAGCAGCGGGGCCGGGACTAGCGGACCCTACGAGCAGTACTTC.

The rearrangement links TRBV3-1 to TRBJ2-4; no definite D call. Germline CDR1 is LGHDT and CDR2 is YNNKEL (reference sequence). This CDR3 has 13 amino acids. The V gene lost 1 base and the J gene lost 3 bases, with 4 bases spanning the gap. The CDR3 here is CASSQAVKNIQYF. The CDR3 DNA is TGTGCCAGCAGCCAAGCGGTCAAAAACATTCAGTACTTC.

The chain links TRBV28 to TRBJ1-2; TRBD1 matches at 7 bases. V shed 1 base, J shed 6 bases, and the junction held 8 bases outside the gene matches. CDR3 length equals 15 residues. CDR1 is MDHEN, CDR2 SYDVKM, per germline. DNA for the CDR3: TGTGCCAGCAGTTTATCCCCGCAGGGGGGGAATGGCTACACCTTC. This sequence encodes CASSLSPQGGNGYTF.

J is TRBJ2-3 and V is TRBV18; D is unclear. Per germline, CDR1 KGHSH and CDR2 LQKENI. CDR3 length equals 15 residues. V was pared by 2 bases and J by 2 bases, with 11 bases between. CDR3 sequence: CASSPRGLNTDTQYF. As DNA, the CDR3 is TGTGCCAGCTCACCAAGAGGATTAAACACAGATACGCAGTATTTT.